The rows below give T cell receptor beta chains drawn from one sample of a study of control samples from healthy donors and cancer patients. Sequencing was performed with immunoSEQ multiplex PCR; in TCRdb, only in-frame clones are kept and a portion is missing. The sample carries about 92,000 clones, 82% recorded once. Sequencing was carried out using blood. All receptors come from a woman in her sixties or seventies in good health. Each CDR3 is given with its conserved first and last residue. The D gene is left open where the match is weak. The listing skips clone size in some rows; elsewhere it reads once, few, many or a size class.

V gene: TRBV6-6; J gene: TRBJ1-2; D gene: .; clone size: once; CDR3 protein: CASRSSRGGYTF; CDR3 DNA: TGTGCCAGCAGAAGCTCGAGGGGTGGCTACACCTTC
V gene: TRBV28; J gene: TRBJ1-6; D gene: TRBD1; clone size: .; CDR3 protein: CASSFPGGTNSPLHF; CDR3 DNA: TGTGCCAGCAGTTTCCCAGGGGGCACAAATTCACCCCTCCACTTT
V gene: TRBV7-2; J gene: TRBJ2-1; D gene: .; clone size: .; CDR3 protein: CASSLGGLREQFF; CDR3 DNA: TGTGCCAGCAGCTTAGGAGGGTTACGAGAGCAGTTCTTC
V gene: TRBV25-1; J gene: TRBJ1-6; D gene: .; clone size: .; CDR3 protein: CASSEYRGENSPLHF; CDR3 DNA: TGTGCCAGCAGTGAATATCGAGGAGAAAATTCACCCCTCCACTTT
V gene: TRBV19; J gene: TRBJ1-5; D gene: .; clone size: .; CDR3 protein: CASSHSIGTRKAYQPQHF; CDR3 DNA: TGTGCCAGTAGCCACTCTATCGGAACACGCAAGGCGTACCAGCCCCAGCATTTT
V gene: TRBV7-2; J gene: TRBJ2-2; D gene: TRBD1; clone size: .; CDR3 protein: CASSPRQGTGELFF; CDR3 DNA: TGTGCCAGCAGCCCTCGACAGGGCACCGGGGAGCTGTTTTTT
V gene: TRBV5-4; J gene: TRBJ1-1; D gene: .; clone size: .; CDR3 protein: CASSYRAAANTEAFF; CDR3 DNA: TGTGCCAGCAGCTACAGGGCCGCGGCGAACACTGAAGCTTTCTTT
V gene: TRBV6-5; J gene: TRBJ2-7; D gene: TRBD2; clone size: many; CDR3 protein: CASSITSGRTQGQYF; CDR3 DNA: TGTGCCAGCAGTATTACTAGCGGGAGGACCCAGGGGCAGTACTTC
V gene: TRBV19; J gene: TRBJ2-3; D gene: TRBD2; clone size: .; CDR3 protein: CASSRFTSGTDTQYF; CDR3 DNA: TGTGCCAGTAGTAGATTCACTAGCGGCACAGATACGCAGTATTTT
V gene: TRBV6-5; J gene: TRBJ1-1; D gene: .; clone size: .; CDR3 protein: CASGQYANTEAFF; CDR3 DNA: TGTGCCAGCGGACAGTATGCGAACACTGAAGCTTTCTTT
V gene: TRBV7-9; J gene: TRBJ2-5; D gene: TRBD1; clone size: few; CDR3 protein: CASSLDRNRGLASSGTQYF; CDR3 DNA: TGTGCCAGCAGCTTAGATCGAAACAGGGGGTTGGCCTCGAGCGGGACCCAGTACTTC
V gene: TRBV6-1; J gene: TRBJ1-3; D gene: .; clone size: .; CDR3 protein: CASSEVLWGSGNTIYF; CDR3 DNA: TGTGCCAGCAGTGAGGTTTTGTGGGGCTCTGGAAACACCATATATTTT
V gene: TRBV3-1/TRBV3-2; J gene: TRBJ2-5; D gene: .; clone size: .; CDR3 protein: CASSRDSRGGETQYF; CDR3 DNA: TGTGCCAGCAGCAGGGACAGTAGGGGAGGAGAGACCCAGTACTTC
V gene: TRBV9; J gene: TRBJ2-2; D gene: TRBD2; clone size: .; CDR3 protein: CASSVAATSLSGELFF; CDR3 DNA: TGTGCCAGCAGCGTAGCCGCGACTAGCCTATCCGGGGAGCTGTTTTTT
V gene: TRBV12-3/TRBV12-4; J gene: TRBJ2-7; D gene: TRBD1; clone size: few; CDR3 protein: CASGRQGSYEQYF; CDR3 DNA: TGTGCCAGCGGGAGACAGGGATCCTACGAGCAGTACTTC
V gene: TRBV19; J gene: TRBJ2-3; D gene: TRBD1; clone size: .; CDR3 protein: CASTGTGAFLSTDTQYF; CDR3 DNA: TGTGCCAGTACTGGGACAGGGGCGTTCCTGTCCACAGATACGCAGTATTTT
V gene: TRBV6-5; J gene: TRBJ1-6; D gene: .; clone size: .; CDR3 protein: CASSLQRPSHSPLHF; CDR3 DNA: TGTGCCAGCAGCCTACAGAGGCCCTCCCATTCACCCCTCCACTTT
V gene: TRBV6-5; J gene: TRBJ1-4; D gene: .; clone size: .; CDR3 protein: CASSRGWTNEKLFF; CDR3 DNA: TGTGCCAGCAGCAGAGGTTGGACTAATGAAAAACTGTTTTTT
V gene: TRBV21-1; J gene: TRBJ1-1; D gene: .; clone size: .; CDR3 protein: CASSKDGRGGQGGNTEAFF; CDR3 DNA: TGTGCCAGCAGCAAAGATGGGAGGGGGGGTCAAGGCGGGAACACTGAAGCTTTCTTT
V gene: TRBV5-1; J gene: TRBJ1-1; D gene: .; clone size: .; CDR3 protein: CASSLYDSNTEAFF; CDR3 DNA: TGCGCCAGCAGCTTGTATGACAGTAACACTGAAGCTTTCTTT
V gene: TRBV7-9; J gene: TRBJ2-5; D gene: .; clone size: .; CDR3 protein: CASRSRDGQETQYF; CDR3 DNA: TGTGCCAGCAGATCCCGGGACGGCCAAGAGACCCAGTACTTC
V gene: TRBV6-5; J gene: TRBJ2-3; D gene: TRBD2; clone size: .; CDR3 protein: CASRRSGVSTDTQYF; CDR3 DNA: TGTGCCAGCAGGCGGAGCGGGGTTAGCACAGATACGCAGTATTTT
V gene: TRBV4-2; J gene: TRBJ1-3; D gene: .; clone size: once; CDR3 protein: CASSQEGLRWNTIYF; CDR3 DNA: TGTGCCAGCAGCCAAGAGGGACTTCGGTGGAACACCATATATTTT
V gene: TRBV10-3; J gene: TRBJ2-1; D gene: .; clone size: .; CDR3 protein: CAISESLQVTLGNEQFF; CDR3 DNA: TGTGCCATCAGTGAGTCCCTACAGGTGACCTTGGGCAATGAGCAGTTCTTC
V gene: TRBV11-2; J gene: TRBJ1-1; D gene: .; clone size: .; CDR3 protein: CASSLGRGGEAFF; CDR3 DNA: TGTGCCAGCAGCTTAGGTAGGGGAGGTGAAGCTTTTTTT
V gene: TRBV7-6; J gene: TRBJ1-2; D gene: .; clone size: .; CDR3 protein: CASSLRSNYGYTF; CDR3 DNA: TGTGCCAGCAGCTTACGGTCTAACTATGGCTACACCTTC
V gene: TRBV6-6; J gene: TRBJ2-1; D gene: .; clone size: .; CDR3 protein: CASSPSANEQFF; CDR3 DNA: TGTGCCAGCAGTCCCTCGGCAAATGAGCAGTTCTTC
V gene: TRBV28; J gene: TRBJ2-4; D gene: TRBD2; clone size: .; CDR3 protein: CASSLLFPGGRDKNIQYF; CDR3 DNA: TGTGCCAGCAGTTTATTGTTTCCGGGGGGGCGAGACAAAAACATTCAGTACTTC
V gene: TRBV29-1; J gene: TRBJ1-5; D gene: TRBD1; clone size: few; CDR3 protein: CSVQGSNQPQHF; CDR3 DNA: TGCAGCGTACAGGGGAGCAATCAGCCCCAGCATTTT
V gene: TRBV10-3; J gene: TRBJ2-3; D gene: TRBD2; clone size: .; CDR3 protein: CAISAGLAGGPGTDTQYF; CDR3 DNA: TGTGCCATCAGCGCGGGACTAGCGGGGGGGCCAGGCACAGATACGCAGTATTTT
V gene: TRBV6-1; J gene: TRBJ2-7; D gene: TRBD2; clone size: .; CDR3 protein: CASSTRGGRNEQYF; CDR3 DNA: TGTGCCAGCAGTACCCGGGGGGGCAGAAACGAGCAGTACTTC
V gene: TRBV19; J gene: TRBJ2-1; D gene: .; clone size: .; CDR3 protein: CASSMGRVAASSYNEQFF; CDR3 DNA: TGTGCCAGTAGTATGGGTCGGGTAGCGGCTAGCTCCTACAATGAGCAGTTCTTC
V gene: TRBV7-9; J gene: TRBJ1-4; D gene: TRBD1; clone size: .; CDR3 protein: CASRGPRQRSEYEKLFF; CDR3 DNA: TGTGCCAGTAGGGGGCCCCGGCAGCGGTCTGAATATGAAAAACTGTTTTTT
V gene: TRBV12-3/TRBV12-4; J gene: TRBJ1-3; D gene: .; clone size: .; CDR3 protein: CASSQTSGNTIYF; CDR3 DNA: TGTGCCAGCAGTCAGACCTCTGGAAACACCATATATTTT
V gene: TRBV19; J gene: TRBJ1-4; D gene: .; clone size: few; CDR3 protein: CASTSRRDLSGEKLFF; CDR3 DNA: TGTGCCAGTACCTCACGTCGGGACCTATCTGGCGAAAAACTGTTTTTT
V gene: TRBV18; J gene: TRBJ2-5; D gene: TRBD1; clone size: .; CDR3 protein: CASSPPTGEETQYF; CDR3 DNA: TGTGCCAGCTCACCCCCGACAGGGGAAGAGACCCAGTACTTC
V gene: TRBV5-1; J gene: TRBJ1-2; D gene: .; clone size: .; CDR3 protein: CASRTDSNYGYTF; CDR3 DNA: TGCGCCAGCAGAACCGACAGTAACTATGGCTACACCTTC
V gene: TRBV27; J gene: TRBJ1-5; D gene: .; clone size: .; CDR3 protein: CASRLTGLSNQPQHF; CDR3 DNA: TGTGCCAGCAGGCTAACAGGGCTTAGCAATCAGCCCCAGCATTTT
V gene: TRBV23-1; J gene: TRBJ1-5; D gene: .; clone size: .; CDR3 protein: CASSQSGLASNQPQHF; CDR3 DNA: TGCGCCAGCAGTCAATCCGGGTTGGCGAGCAATCAGCCCCAGCATTTT
V gene: TRBV6-5; J gene: TRBJ2-7; D gene: .; clone size: .; CDR3 protein: CASSSGVRTNYEQYF; CDR3 DNA: TGTGCCAGCAGTTCAGGGGTCCGGACTAACTACGAGCAGTACTTC
V gene: TRBV6-2/TRBV6-3; J gene: TRBJ1-1; D gene: .; clone size: .; CDR3 protein: CASSYPWGMDTEAFF; CDR3 DNA: TGTGCCAGCAGTTATCCCTGGGGGATGGATACTGAAGCTTTCTTT
V gene: TRBV23-1; J gene: TRBJ2-4; D gene: .; clone size: .; CDR3 protein: CASSQWRRAQAKNIQYF; CDR3 DNA: TGCGCCAGCAGTCAATGGCGCAGGGCACAGGCCAAAAACATTCAGTACTTC
V gene: TRBV10-2; J gene: TRBJ1-2; D gene: .; clone size: .; CDR3 protein: CASSDLYGYTF; CDR3 DNA: TGCGCCAGCAGTGACCTCTATGGCTACACCTTC
V gene: TRBV2; J gene: TRBJ1-5; D gene: .; clone size: .; CDR3 protein: CASNAANSNQPQHF; CDR3 DNA: TGTGCCAGCAATGCCGCTAATAGCAATCAGCCCCAGCATTTT
V gene: TRBV28; J gene: TRBJ2-7; D gene: .; clone size: .; CDR3 protein: CASSRDQGAYEQYF; CDR3 DNA: TGTGCCAGCAGTCGGGACCAAGGAGCCTACGAGCAGTACTTC
V gene: TRBV2; J gene: TRBJ2-7; D gene: .; clone size: .; CDR3 protein: CASLPARSYEQYF; CDR3 DNA: TGTGCCAGCCTCCCTGCCAGGTCCTACGAGCAGTACTTC
V gene: TRBV28; J gene: TRBJ1-3; D gene: TRBD1; clone size: .; CDR3 protein: CASVTGVGTIYF; CDR3 DNA: TGTGCCAGCGTTACAGGGGTGGGCACCATATATTTT
V gene: TRBV5-5; J gene: TRBJ1-1; D gene: TRBD1; clone size: few; CDR3 protein: CASSQDTGVTEAFF; CDR3 DNA: TGTGCCAGCAGCCAAGATACAGGGGTGACTGAAGCTTTCTTT
V gene: TRBV7-2; J gene: TRBJ1-4; D gene: .; clone size: .; CDR3 protein: CASSLHGPNEKLFF; CDR3 DNA: TGTGCCAGCAGCTTACACGGACCTAATGAAAAACTGTTTTTT
V gene: TRBV7-9; J gene: TRBJ2-1; D gene: TRBD2; clone size: .; CDR3 protein: CASSLGRSYASGRFNEQFF; CDR3 DNA: TGTGCCAGCAGCTTAGGGCGGAGTTATGCTAGCGGGAGATTCAATGAGCAGTTCTTC
V gene: TRBV5-1; J gene: TRBJ2-1; D gene: TRBD2; clone size: .; CDR3 protein: CASSFGGADYNEQFF; CDR3 DNA: TGCGCCAGCAGCTTCGGGGGGGCCGACTACAATGAGCAGTTCTTC
V gene: TRBV10-1; J gene: TRBJ2-3; D gene: .; clone size: .; CDR3 protein: CASSVGRGIRGADTQYF; CDR3 DNA: TGCGCCAGCAGTGTGGGCAGGGGAATAAGAGGGGCAGATACGCAGTATTTT
V gene: TRBV28; J gene: TRBJ2-1; D gene: .; clone size: .; CDR3 protein: CAGSRDGASEQFF; CDR3 DNA: TGTGCCGGGTCCCGGGACGGAGCAAGTGAGCAGTTCTTC
V gene: TRBV3-1/TRBV3-2; J gene: TRBJ2-1; D gene: .; clone size: .; CDR3 protein: CASSQAPWGEQFF; CDR3 DNA: TGTGCCAGCAGCCAGGCCCCTTGGGGTGAGCAGTTCTTC
V gene: TRBV24-1; J gene: TRBJ1-5; D gene: .; clone size: .; CDR3 protein: CATSDYGDNQPQHF; CDR3 DNA: TGTGCCACCAGTGATTACGGGGACAATCAGCCCCAGCATTTT
V gene: TRBV5-1; J gene: TRBJ1-6; D gene: TRBD1; clone size: few; CDR3 protein: CASSRGTVNNSPLHF; CDR3 DNA: TGCGCCAGCAGCCGCGGGACAGTCAATAATTCACCCCTCCACTTT
V gene: TRBV7-2; J gene: TRBJ2-1; D gene: TRBD2; clone size: .; CDR3 protein: CASSFRSTSGEQFF; CDR3 DNA: TGTGCCAGCAGCTTTAGGTCGACTAGCGGGGAGCAGTTCTTC
V gene: TRBV6-5; J gene: TRBJ1-5; D gene: .; clone size: once; CDR3 protein: CASTMAAYQPQHF; CDR3 DNA: TGTGCCAGCACCATGGCAGCCTATCAGCCCCAGCATTTT
V gene: TRBV6-6; J gene: TRBJ2-1; D gene: TRBD2; clone size: .; CDR3 protein: CASSAPGTRVNEQFF; CDR3 DNA: TGTGCCAGCAGTGCCCCCGGGACTAGGGTCAATGAGCAGTTCTTC
V gene: TRBV12-3/TRBV12-4; J gene: TRBJ1-5; D gene: .; clone size: .; CDR3 protein: CASSPTGFQPQHF; CDR3 DNA: TGTGCCAGCAGCCCTACAGGGTTTCAGCCCCAGCATTTT